Each of the 5 T cell receptor beta chains below was sequenced from the same sample in a study of vaccination effects on CD4 cells after COVID-19 (dated by TCRdb to the early 2020s). Their antigens are not known. After about 10 days of culture, CD4+ T cells were isolated with the EasySep CD4+ T cell isolation kit. Receptor amplification or capture employed the immunoSEQ multiplex PCR assay. The clones in this table, taken by TCRdb from immuneACCESS, are in-frame only. Not every clone is retained; where verified, under half of the shortfall comes from an unresolved V gene, and the cause of the rest is unknown. This sample comprises fewer than 35,000 clones, 70% of them detected only once. The ten biggest clones cover under 4% of the sample. The sequencing here drew on CD4+ T cells from PBMCs cultured without peptide, taken before COVID-19 vaccination. These receptors were taken from a human donor who received a COVID-19 vaccine.

The count of this clone is one. This chain connects TRBV19 to TRBJ1-5, with 9 bases matching TRBD1. CDR1 and CDR2 (germline): LNHDA, SQIVND (reference sequence). V gave up 4 bases and J gave up 6 bases; unmatched junction bases: 19. The CDR3 sequence is 19 residues long. The CDR3 DNA is TGTGCCAGTAGTAGGGCAACAGGGGGCTTATCGTATTGGAGTCAGCCCCAGCATTTT. Translation gives CASSRATGGLSYWSQPQHF. The entire variable domain, with the rest obtained from reference TRBV19 and TRBJ1-5, is as follows: DGGITQSPKYLFRKEGQNVTLSCEQNLNHDAMYWYRQDPGQGLRLIYYSQIVNDFQKGDIAEGYSVSREKKESFPLTVTSAQKNPTAFYLCASSRATGGLSYWSQPQHFGDGTRLSIL.

V gene TRBV18 combines with J gene TRBJ1-1, with 7 bases fitting TRBD1. The V and J ends lost 4 bases and 1 base, in that order; junction bases with no gene match: 9. The CDR3 contains 16 residues. Germline assignment: CDR1 KGHSH and CDR2 LQKENI. CDR3 nucleotide sequence: TGTGCCAGCTCACGCGACAAGGGGGCTTCGAACACTGAAGCTTTCTTT. Protein: CASSRDKGASNTEAFF.

A few counts support this clone. The chain recombines TRBV28 with TRBJ1-2, with D uncertain. The CDR3 has 12 amino acids. Trimming stripped 3 bases from V and 3 bases from J, with 5 bases between. The V gene's germline CDR1 is MDHEN and CDR2 SYDVKM. The chain's CDR3 is CASSFRDYGYTF. DNA of the CDR3: TGTGCCAGCAGTTTTCGGGACTATGGCTACACCTTC.

This clone was seen once. This chain links TRBV6-2 or TRBV6-3 with TRBJ1-1, with D hard to call. The V end was cut by 3 bases, the J end by 4 bases, with 6 bases between. The germline V gene encodes CDR1 MNHEY and CDR2 SVGEGT. The CDR3 sequence is 12 residues long. CDR3 DNA sequence: TGTGCCAGCAGTTATCAGTTCACTGAAGCTTTCTTT. Translating it yields CASSYQFTEAFF.

The chain couples TRBV5-4 to TRBJ1-2; D not resolved. Trimming took 2 bases from V and 3 from J, leaving 11 bases between them. The length of the CDR3 is 14 residues. Germline CDR1 is SGHNT and CDR2 is YYREEE (reference sequence). CDR3 bases: TGTGCCAGCAGCTTCTACAGTCGAGACTATGGCTACACCTTC. It yields the protein CASSFYSRDYGYTF.